This TCR beta chain was identified in a study of blood T cell repertoires in COVID-19. The repertoire was sequenced with immunoSEQ multiplex PCR; TCRdb's copy has only in-frame clones and lacks some. The table shows about 220,000 clones, with 85% occurring only once. The ends lost 1 base at V and 5 bases at J; junction bases unmatched: 5. Germline CDR1 is SGHAT and CDR2 is FQNNGV. CDR3 length: 15 amino acids. This sequence originates from a woman between 65 and 79 years old with COVID-19, enrolled during active disease. The rearrangement joins TRBV11-2 to TRBJ2-5; 9 bases are a match to TRBD1. The specimen was peripheral blood. The CDR3 sequence is CASSLGGQGRETQYF. CDR3 coding DNA: TGTGCCAGCAGCTTAGGAGGACAGGGGCGGGAGACCCAGTACTTC.